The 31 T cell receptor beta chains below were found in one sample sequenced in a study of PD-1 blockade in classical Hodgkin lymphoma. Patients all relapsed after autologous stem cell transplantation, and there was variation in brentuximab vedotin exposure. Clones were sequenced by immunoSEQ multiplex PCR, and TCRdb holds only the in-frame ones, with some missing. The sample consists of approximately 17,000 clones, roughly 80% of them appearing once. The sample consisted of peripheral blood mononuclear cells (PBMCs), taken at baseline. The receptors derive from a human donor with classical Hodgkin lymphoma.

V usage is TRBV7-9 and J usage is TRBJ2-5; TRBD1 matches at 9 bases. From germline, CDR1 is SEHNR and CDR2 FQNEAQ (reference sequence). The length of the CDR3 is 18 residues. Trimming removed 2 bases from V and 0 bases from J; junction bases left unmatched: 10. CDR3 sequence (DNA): TGTGCCAGCAGCTTACTCCGGACAGGGGACCGGTACCAAGAGACCCAGTACTTC. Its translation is CASSLLRTGDRYQETQYF.

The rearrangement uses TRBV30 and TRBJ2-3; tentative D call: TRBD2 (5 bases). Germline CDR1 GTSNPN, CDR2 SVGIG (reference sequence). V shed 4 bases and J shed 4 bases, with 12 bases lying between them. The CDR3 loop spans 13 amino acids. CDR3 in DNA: TGTGCCTGGAACACGGGGTCAGCAGATACGCAGTATTTT. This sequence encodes CAWNTGSADTQYF.

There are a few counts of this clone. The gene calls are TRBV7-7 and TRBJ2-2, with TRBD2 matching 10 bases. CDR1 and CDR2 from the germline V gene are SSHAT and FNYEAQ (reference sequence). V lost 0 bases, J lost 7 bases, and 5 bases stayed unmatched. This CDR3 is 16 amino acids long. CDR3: CASSLASAGGIGELFF. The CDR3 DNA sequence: TGTGCCAGCAGCTTAGCGTCAGCGGGAGGGATCGGGGAGCTGTTTTTT.

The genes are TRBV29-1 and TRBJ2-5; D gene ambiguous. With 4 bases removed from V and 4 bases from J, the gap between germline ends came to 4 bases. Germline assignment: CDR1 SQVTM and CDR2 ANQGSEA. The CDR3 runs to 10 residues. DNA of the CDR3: TGCAGCGTTGGGACAGAGACCCAGTACTTC. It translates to CSVGTETQYF.

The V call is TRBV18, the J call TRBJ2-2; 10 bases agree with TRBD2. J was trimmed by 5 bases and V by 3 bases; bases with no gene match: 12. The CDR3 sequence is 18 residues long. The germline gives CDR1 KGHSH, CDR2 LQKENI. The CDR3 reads CASSPNQREGPRTGELFF. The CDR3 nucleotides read TGTGCCAGCTCACCCAACCAGCGGGAGGGCCCTCGGACCGGGGAGCTGTTTTTT.

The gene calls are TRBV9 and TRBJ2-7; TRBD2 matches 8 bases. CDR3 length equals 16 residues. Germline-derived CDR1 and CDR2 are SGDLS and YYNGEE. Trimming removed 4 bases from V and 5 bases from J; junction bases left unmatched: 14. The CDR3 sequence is CASSPRGGLGTHEQYF. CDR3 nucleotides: TGTGCCAGCAGCCCCAGAGGGGGACTAGGCACCCACGAGCAGTACTTC.

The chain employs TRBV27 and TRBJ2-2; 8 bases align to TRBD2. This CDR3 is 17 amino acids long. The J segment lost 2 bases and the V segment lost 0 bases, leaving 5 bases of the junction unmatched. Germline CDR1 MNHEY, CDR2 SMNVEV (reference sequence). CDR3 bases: TGTGCCAGCAGTTTATCTGTCGGGAGGGGAAACACCGGGGAGCTGTTTTTT. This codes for CASSLSVGRGNTGELFF.

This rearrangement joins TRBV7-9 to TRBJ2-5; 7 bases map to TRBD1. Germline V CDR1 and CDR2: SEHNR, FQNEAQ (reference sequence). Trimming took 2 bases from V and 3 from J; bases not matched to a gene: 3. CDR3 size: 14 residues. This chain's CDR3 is CASSLIGTEETQYF. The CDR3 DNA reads TGTGCCAGCAGCTTAATTGGGACAGAAGAGACCCAGTACTTC.

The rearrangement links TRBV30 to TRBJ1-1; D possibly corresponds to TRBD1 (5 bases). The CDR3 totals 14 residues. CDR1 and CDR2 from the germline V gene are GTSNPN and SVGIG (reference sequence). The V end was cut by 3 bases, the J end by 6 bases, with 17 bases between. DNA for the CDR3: TGTGCCTGGAGCTTGGGGGGGTTAGTATCTGAAGCTTTCTTT. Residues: CAWSLGGLVSEAFF.

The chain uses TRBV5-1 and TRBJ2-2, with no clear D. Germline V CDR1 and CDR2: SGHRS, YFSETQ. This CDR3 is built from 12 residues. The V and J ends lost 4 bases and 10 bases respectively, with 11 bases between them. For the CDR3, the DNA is TGCGCCAGCAGCGAGGACCTGGCGGAGCTGTTTTTT. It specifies CASSEDLAELFF.

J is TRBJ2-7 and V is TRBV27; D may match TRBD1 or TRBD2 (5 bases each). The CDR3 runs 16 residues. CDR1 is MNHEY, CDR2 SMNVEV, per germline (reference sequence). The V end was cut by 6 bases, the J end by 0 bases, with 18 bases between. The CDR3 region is CASSSLRGRRSYEQYF. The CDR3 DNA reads TGTGCCAGCAGCTCCCTTCGGGGACGACGCTCCTACGAGCAGTACTTC.

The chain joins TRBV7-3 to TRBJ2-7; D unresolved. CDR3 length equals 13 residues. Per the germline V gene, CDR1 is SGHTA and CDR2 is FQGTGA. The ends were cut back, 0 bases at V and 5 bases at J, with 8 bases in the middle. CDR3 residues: CASSLTLRDEQYF. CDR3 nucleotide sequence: TGTGCCAGCAGCTTAACGTTAAGGGACGAGCAGTACTTC.

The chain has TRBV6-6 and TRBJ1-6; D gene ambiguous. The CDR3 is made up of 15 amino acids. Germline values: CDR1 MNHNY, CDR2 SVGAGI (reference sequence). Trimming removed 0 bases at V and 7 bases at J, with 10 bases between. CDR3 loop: CASSYSGRGNSPLHF. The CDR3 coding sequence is TGTGCCAGCAGTTACTCAGGACGGGGAAATTCACCCCTCCACTTT.

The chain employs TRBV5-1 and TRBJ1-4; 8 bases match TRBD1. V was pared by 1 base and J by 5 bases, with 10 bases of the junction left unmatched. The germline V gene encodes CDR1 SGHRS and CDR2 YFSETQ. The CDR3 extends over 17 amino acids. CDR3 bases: TGCGCCAGCAGCTTGTGGGGACAGGATTTTAGGAATGAAAAACTGTTTTTT. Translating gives CASSLWGQDFRNEKLFF.

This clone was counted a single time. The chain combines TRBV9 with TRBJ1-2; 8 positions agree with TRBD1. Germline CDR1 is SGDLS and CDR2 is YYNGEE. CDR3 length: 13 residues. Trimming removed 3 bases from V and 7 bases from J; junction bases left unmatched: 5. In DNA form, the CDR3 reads TGTGCCAGCAGCGCGAGGACAGGGAGTGGCTACACCTTC. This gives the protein CASSARTGSGYTF.

This CDR3 is CASSWGLAGGANEQFF. DNA of the CDR3: TGTGCCAGTAGTTGGGGACTAGCGGGAGGGGCGAATGAGCAGTTCTTC. This sequence joins TRBV19 and TRBJ2-1; TRBD2 matches at 16 bases. The trim removed 5 bases at V and 7 bases at J, leaving 5 bases unmatched. CDR3 size: 16 residues. Germline V gene sequence: CDR1 LNHDA, CDR2 SQIVND (reference sequence).

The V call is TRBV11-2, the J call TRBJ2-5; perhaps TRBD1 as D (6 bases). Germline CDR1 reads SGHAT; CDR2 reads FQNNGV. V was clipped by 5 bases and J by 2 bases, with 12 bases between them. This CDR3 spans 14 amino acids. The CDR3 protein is CASSLGTSQETQYF. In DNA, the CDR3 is TGTGCCAGCAGCCTAGGGACAAGTCAAGAGACCCAGTACTTC.

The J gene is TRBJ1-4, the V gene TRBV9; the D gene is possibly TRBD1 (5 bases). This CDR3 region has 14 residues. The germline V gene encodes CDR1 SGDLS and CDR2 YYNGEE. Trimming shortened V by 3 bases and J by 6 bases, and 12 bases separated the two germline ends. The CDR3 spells CASSAGGGDEKLFF. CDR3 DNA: TGTGCCAGCAGCGCCGGGGGTGGGGATGAAAAACTGTTTTTT.

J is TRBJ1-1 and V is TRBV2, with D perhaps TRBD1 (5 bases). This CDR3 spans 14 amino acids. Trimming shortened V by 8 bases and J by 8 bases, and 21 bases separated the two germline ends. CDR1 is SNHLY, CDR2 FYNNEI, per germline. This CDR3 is CASRGGRGPLEAFF. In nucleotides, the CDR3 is TGTGCCAGCCGTGGAGGAAGGGGCCCTTTAGAAGCTTTCTTT. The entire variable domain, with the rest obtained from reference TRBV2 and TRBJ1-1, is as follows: EPEVTQTPSHQVTQMGQEVILRCVPISNHLYFYWYRQILGQKVEFLVSFYNNEISEKSEIFDDQFSVERPDGSNFTLKIRSTKLEDSAMYFCASRGGRGPLEAFFGQGTRLTVV.

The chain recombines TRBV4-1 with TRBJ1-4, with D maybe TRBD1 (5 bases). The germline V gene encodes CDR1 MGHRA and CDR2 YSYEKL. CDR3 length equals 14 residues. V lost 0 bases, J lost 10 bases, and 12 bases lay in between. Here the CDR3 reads CASSQDWDGAKLFF. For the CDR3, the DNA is TGCGCCAGCAGCCAAGATTGGGACGGAGCAAAACTGTTTTTT.

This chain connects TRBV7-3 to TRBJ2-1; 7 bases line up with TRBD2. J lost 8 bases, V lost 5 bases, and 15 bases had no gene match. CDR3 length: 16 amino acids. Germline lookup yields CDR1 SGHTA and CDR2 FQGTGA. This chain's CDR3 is CASSPSGGRSTDEQFF. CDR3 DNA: TGTGCCAGCAGCCCTTCCGGCGGGAGAAGTACGGATGAGCAGTTCTTC.

The CDR3 DNA is TGTGCCAGCAGTCGACAGGGAGGGTCCTACGAGCAGTACTTC. As protein: CASSRQGGSYEQYF. This chain uses TRBV6-6 with TRBJ2-7; D is perhaps TRBD1 or TRBD2 (7 bases each). This CDR3 is built from 14 residues. The germline CDR1 and CDR2 sequences are MNHNY and SVGAGI (reference sequence). V lost 5 bases, J lost 1 base, and 12 bases lay in between.

The CDR3 nucleotides are TGTGCCAGTAGTATGTGGGACAGGGGCTCTGGAAACACCATATATTTT. Its translation is CASSMWDRGSGNTIYF. V and J are TRBV19 and TRBJ1-3; 10 bases align to TRBD1. The length of the CDR3 is 16 residues. V lost 3 bases, J lost 0 bases, and 2 bases stayed unmatched. The V gene's germline CDR1 is LNHDA and CDR2 SQIVND (reference sequence).

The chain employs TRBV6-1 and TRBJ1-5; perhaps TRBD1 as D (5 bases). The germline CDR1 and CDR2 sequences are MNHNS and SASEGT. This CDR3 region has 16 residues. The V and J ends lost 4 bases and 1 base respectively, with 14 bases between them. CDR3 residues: CASSVGAGSSNQPQHF. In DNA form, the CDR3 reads TGTGCCAGCAGTGTTGGGGCAGGGTCAAGCAATCAGCCCCAGCATTTT.

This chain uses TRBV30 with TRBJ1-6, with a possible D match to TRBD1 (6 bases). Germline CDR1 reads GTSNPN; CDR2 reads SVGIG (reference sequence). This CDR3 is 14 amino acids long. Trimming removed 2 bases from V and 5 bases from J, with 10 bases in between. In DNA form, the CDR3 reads TGTGCCTGGAGTACGGGGGCTGATAATTCACCCCTCCACTTT. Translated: CAWSTGADNSPLHF.

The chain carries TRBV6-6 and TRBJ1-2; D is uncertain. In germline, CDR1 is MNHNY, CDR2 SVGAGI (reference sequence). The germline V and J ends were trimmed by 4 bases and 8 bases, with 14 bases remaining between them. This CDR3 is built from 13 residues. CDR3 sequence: CASSSRTFGGYTF. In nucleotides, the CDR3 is TGTGCCAGCAGTTCCCGGACCTTTGGAGGCTACACCTTC.

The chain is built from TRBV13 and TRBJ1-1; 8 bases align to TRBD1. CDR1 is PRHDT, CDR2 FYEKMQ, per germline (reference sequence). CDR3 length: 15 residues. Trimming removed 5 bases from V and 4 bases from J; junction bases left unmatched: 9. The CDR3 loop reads CASSLGQGIITEAFF. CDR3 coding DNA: TGTGCCAGCAGCCTCGGACAGGGAATTATCACTGAAGCTTTCTTT.

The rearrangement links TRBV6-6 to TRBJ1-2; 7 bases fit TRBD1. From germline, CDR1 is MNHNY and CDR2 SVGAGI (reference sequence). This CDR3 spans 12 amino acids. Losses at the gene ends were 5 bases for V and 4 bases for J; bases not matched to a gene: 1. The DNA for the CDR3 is TGTGCCAGCAGTGGACAGGCCTATGGCTACACCTTC. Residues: CASSGQAYGYTF.

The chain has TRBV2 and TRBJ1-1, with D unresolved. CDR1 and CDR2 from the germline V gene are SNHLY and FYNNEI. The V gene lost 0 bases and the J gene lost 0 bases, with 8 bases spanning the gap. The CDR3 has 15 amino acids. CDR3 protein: CASSEALGMNTEAFF. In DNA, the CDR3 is TGTGCCAGCAGTGAAGCGCTTGGGATGAACACTGAAGCTTTCTTT.

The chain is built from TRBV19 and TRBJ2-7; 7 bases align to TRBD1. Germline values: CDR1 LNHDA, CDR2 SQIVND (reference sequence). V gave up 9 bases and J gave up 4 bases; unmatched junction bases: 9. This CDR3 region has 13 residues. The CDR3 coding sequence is TGTGCCAGCGGAAAGGGGGCGAGGTACGAGCAGTACTTC. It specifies CASGKGARYEQYF.

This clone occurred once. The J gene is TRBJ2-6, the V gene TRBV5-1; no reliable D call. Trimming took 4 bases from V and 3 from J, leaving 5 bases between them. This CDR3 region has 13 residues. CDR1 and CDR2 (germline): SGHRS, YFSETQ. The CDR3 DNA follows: TGCGCCAGCAGCCCCGGTGGGGCCAACGTCCTGACTTTC. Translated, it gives CASSPGGANVLTF.